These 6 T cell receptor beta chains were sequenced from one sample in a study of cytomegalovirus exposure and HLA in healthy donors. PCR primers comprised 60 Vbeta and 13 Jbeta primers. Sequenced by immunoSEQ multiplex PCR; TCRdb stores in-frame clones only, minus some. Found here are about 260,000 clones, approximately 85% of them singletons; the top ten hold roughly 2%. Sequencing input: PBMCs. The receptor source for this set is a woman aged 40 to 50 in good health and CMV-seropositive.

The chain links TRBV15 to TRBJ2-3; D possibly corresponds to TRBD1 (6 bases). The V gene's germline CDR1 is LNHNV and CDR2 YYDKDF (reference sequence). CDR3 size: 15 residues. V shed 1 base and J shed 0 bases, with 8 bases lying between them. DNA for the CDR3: TGTGCCACCAGCAGAGGGGACATGAGCACAGATACGCAGTATTTT. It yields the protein CATSRGDMSTDTQYF.

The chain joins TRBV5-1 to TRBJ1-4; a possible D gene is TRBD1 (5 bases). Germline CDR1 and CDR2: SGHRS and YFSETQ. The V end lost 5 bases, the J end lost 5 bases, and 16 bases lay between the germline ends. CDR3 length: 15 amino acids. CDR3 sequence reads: CASRAQESANEKLFF. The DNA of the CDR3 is TGCGCCAGCAGGGCACAGGAGTCTGCAAATGAAAAACTGTTTTTT.

The CDR3 DNA reads as TGTGCCAGCAGTTACTCGATAGAGGGGGCGAGGGGCTACACCTTC. Encoded protein: CASSYSIEGARGYTF. V is TRBV6-6 and J is TRBJ1-2, with 7 bases that match TRBD1. The CDR3 is 15 residues long. Germline CDR1 and CDR2: MNHNY and SVGAGI (reference sequence). Unmatched junction bases numbered 9, after V lost 0 bases and J lost 8 bases.

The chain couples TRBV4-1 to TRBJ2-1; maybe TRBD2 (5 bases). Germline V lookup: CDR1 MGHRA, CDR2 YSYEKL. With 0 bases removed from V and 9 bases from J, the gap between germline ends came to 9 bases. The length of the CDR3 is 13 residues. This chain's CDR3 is CASSQEPAAEQFF. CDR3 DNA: TGCGCCAGCAGCCAAGAACCAGCGGCTGAGCAGTTCTTC.

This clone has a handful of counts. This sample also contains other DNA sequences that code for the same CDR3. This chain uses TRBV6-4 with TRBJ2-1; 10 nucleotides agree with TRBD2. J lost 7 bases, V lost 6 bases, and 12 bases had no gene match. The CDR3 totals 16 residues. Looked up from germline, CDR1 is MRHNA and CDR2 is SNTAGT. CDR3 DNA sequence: TGTGCCAGCAGCGGGGTAGGGACTAGCGCGTCGAATGAGCAGTTCTTC. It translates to CASSGVGTSASNEQFF.

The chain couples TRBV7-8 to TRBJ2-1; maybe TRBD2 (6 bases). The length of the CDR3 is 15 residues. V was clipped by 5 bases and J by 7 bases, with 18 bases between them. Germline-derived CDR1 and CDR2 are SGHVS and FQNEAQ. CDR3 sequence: CASSPSGARTNEQFF. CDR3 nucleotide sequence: TGTGCCAGCAGCCCGTCGGGAGCCCGGACGAATGAGCAGTTCTTC.